A selection of T cell receptor beta chains follows, all from one sample in a study of technical replicates of blood from a few donors. Clones were sequenced by immunoSEQ multiplex PCR, and TCRdb holds only the in-frame ones, with some missing. Of 85,000 to 100,000 clones in the sample, approximately 95% are singletons; the top ten hold about 0.23%. The material sequenced was T cells isolated from PBMCs. Receptors were obtained from a human donor in good health. Both conserved end residues are part of each CDR3. The D gene is left open where the match is weak. Clone sizes are given selectively: once, few, many, or a class where the clone is expanded.

j_call clone_size d_call v_call cdr3_aa cdr3_nt
TRBJ1-1 . TRBD1 TRBV29-1 CSVPSPQGAEAFF TGCAGCGTCCCCAGCCCGCAGGGGGCTGAAGCTTTCTTT
TRBJ2-3 . . TRBV5-1 CASSFSGGLEYF TGCGCCAGCAGCTTTAGTGGGGGCCTGGAGTATTTT
TRBJ2-5 . . TRBV27 CASSREAGETQYF TGTGCCAGCAGTAGGGAGGCAGGCGAGACCCAGTACTTC
TRBJ2-7 once . TRBV7-9 CASSQQGFYEQYF TGTGCCAGCAGCCAACAGGGTTTCTACGAGCAGTACTTC
TRBJ1-1 . TRBD1 TRBV19 CASLGTVLMNTEAFF TGTGCCAGTCTAGGGACAGTACTCATGAACACTGAAGCTTTCTTT
TRBJ2-7 once . TRBV29-1 CSVEVAGSPYEQYF TGCAGCGTTGAAGTGGCGGGATCCCCCTACGAGCAGTACTTC
TRBJ2-7 . TRBD1 TRBV19 CATRAGTGAYEQYF TGTGCCACCCGTGCCGGGACAGGAGCCTACGAGCAGTACTTC
TRBJ1-2 . . TRBV7-2 CASSYRQNTNYGYTF TGTGCCAGCAGCTACAGACAGAATACCAACTATGGCTACACCTTC
TRBJ2-7 . . TRBV6-5 CASRTRPGLNYEQYF TGTGCCAGCAGAACTAGACCGGGCCTGAACTACGAGCAGTACTTC
TRBJ1-3 . . TRBV5-1 CASSWLGSYSGNTIYF TGCGCCAGCAGCTGGTTGGGCTCTTACTCTGGAAACACCATATATTTT
TRBJ1-3 . . TRBV6-1 CASSDGWGVGGNTIYF TGTGCCAGCAGTGATGGTTGGGGGGTAGGAGGAAACACCATATATTTT
TRBJ2-1 . TRBD1 TRBV11-3 CASSPRDSGANEQFF TGTGCCAGCAGCCCCCGGGACAGTGGAGCCAATGAGCAGTTCTTC
TRBJ2-7 . TRBD2 TRBV14 CASSQGLPAGFRYEQYF TGTGCCAGCAGCCAAGGGTTGCCAGCGGGGTTCCGATACGAGCAGTACTTC
TRBJ2-2 . . TRBV5-6 CASSSLTGELFF TGTGCCAGCAGCTCTCTCACCGGGGAGCTGTTTTTT
TRBJ2-2 . . TRBV19 CASNGGDTNTGELFF TGTGCCAGTAATGGGGGGGACACGAACACCGGGGAGCTGTTTTTT
TRBJ2-2 . TRBD2 TRBV13 CASSPRLAGGPGTGELFF TGTGCCAGCAGCCCCCGACTAGCGGGGGGGCCGGGCACCGGGGAGCTGTTTTTT
TRBJ2-5 once . TRBV28 CASSLLRETQYF TGTGCCAGCAGCCTTCTAAGAGAGACCCAGTACTTC
TRBJ2-3 . . TRBV5-5 CASGGSAQKGTDTQYF TGTGCCAGCGGTGGCAGCGCTCAGAAGGGCACAGATACGCAGTATTTT
TRBJ1-5 . . TRBV28 CASSLSWGGGNQPQHF TGTGCCAGCAGTTTATCCTGGGGGGGTGGCAATCAGCCCCAGCATTTT
TRBJ2-3 . . TRBV27 CATRNSAYSTDTQYF TGTGCCACACGAAATAGCGCTTATAGCACAGATACGCAGTATTTT
TRBJ2-2 . TRBD2 TRBV13 CASSLVGLVDTGELFF TGTGCCAGCAGCTTAGTGGGACTAGTAGACACCGGGGAGCTGTTTTTT
TRBJ1-4 . . TRBV6-5 CASRPLVSGEEKLFF TGTGCCAGCAGGCCGCTTGTGTCAGGGGAGGAAAAACTGTTTTTT
TRBJ2-2 once TRBD2 TRBV5-1 CASSKLGGLGGTGELFF TGCGCCAGCAGCAAACTCGGGGGACTAGGGGGCACCGGGGAGCTGTTTTTT
TRBJ2-1 . TRBD2 TRBV5-6 CASSLLTSGEYEQFF TGTGCCAGCAGCCTGCTGACTAGCGGGGAGTATGAGCAGTTCTTC
TRBJ2-3 . TRBD2 TRBV4-1 CASRLAGGRGDTQYF TGCGCCAGCAGGCTAGCGGGGGGGAGGGGTGATACGCAGTATTTT
TRBJ2-7 . TRBD1 TRBV14 CASSQTGTGKYEQYF TGTGCCAGCAGCCAAACCGGGACAGGGAAATACGAGCAGTACTTC
TRBJ2-7 . TRBD2 TRBV10-2 CASSETSGSDYEQYF TGCGCCAGCAGTGAGACTAGCGGGAGTGACTACGAGCAGTACTTC
TRBJ1-1 . . TRBV4-2 CASSKGGMNTEAFF TGTGCCAGCAGTAAAGGCGGAATGAACACTGAAGCTTTCTTT
TRBJ2-3 . . TRBV6-1 CASSAQAGGVDTQYF TGTGCCAGCAGTGCGCAGGCGGGTGGGGTGGATACGCAGTATTTT
TRBJ2-2 . TRBD1 TRBV27 CASSKTGSGELFF TGTGCCAGCAGTAAGACAGGGTCCGGGGAGCTGTTTTTT
TRBJ2-1 . TRBD2 TRBV2 CASTGRERQFF TGTGCCAGCACGGGGCGGGAGCGGCAGTTCTTC
TRBJ2-7 . TRBD2 TRBV18 CASSPGLAGGPYEQYF TGTGCCAGCTCACCAGGGCTAGCGGGGGGCCCCTACGAGCAGTACTTC